This paragraph covers one T cell receptor (beta chain) sequence. The sample is drawn from a study of beta chain features in type 1 diabetes. The V gene's germline CDR1 is DFQATT and CDR2 SNEGSKA (reference sequence). This CDR3 has 11 residues. Stem cell-like memory, regulatory, central memory and naive CD4+ cells were sorted via CD45RO/CCR7/CD25/CD127/CD95/CD27. The isolated RNA, all of it, was reverse transcribed, so expressed TCRB transcripts were what got sequenced. Sequenced by immunoSEQ multiplex PCR; TCRdb stores in-frame clones only, minus some. This table holds 500,000 to 700,000 clones, less than 20% found once.

V is TRBV20-1 and J is TRBJ2-1; 8 bases fit TRBD1. The clonotype originates from a young man in good health. Material: naive CD4+ T cells from blood. CDR3 in DNA: TGCAGCCCGGACAGGGCCAATGAGCAGTTCTTC. This translates into CSPDRANEQFF.